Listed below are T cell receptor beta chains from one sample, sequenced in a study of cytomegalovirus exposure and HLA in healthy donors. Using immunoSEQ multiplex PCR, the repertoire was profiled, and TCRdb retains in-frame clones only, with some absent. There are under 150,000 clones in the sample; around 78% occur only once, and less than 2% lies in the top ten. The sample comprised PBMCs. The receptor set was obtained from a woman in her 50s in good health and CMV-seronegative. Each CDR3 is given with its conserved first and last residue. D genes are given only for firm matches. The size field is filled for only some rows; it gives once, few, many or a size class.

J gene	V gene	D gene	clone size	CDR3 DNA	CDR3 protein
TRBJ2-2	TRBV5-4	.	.	TGTGCCGGAAGGGACTCCCCGAACACCGGGGAGCTGTTTTTT	CAGRDSPNTGELFF
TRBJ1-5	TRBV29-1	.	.	TGCAGCGTTGCGTACGCGATGGGCAATCAGCCCCAGAATTTT	CSVAYAMGNQPQNF
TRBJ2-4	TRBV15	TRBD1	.	TGTGCCACCAGCATTAACAGGGGACCGCTCAAAAACATTCAGTACTTC	CATSINRGPLKNIQYF
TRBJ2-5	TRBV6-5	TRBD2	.	TGTGCCAGCCGCGGGAGGTCTCAAGGGACCCAGTACTTC	CASRGRSQGTQYF
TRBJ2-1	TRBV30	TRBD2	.	TGTGCCTGGCGGGGGACTAGCGGGGCTGATTACAATGAGCAGTTCTTC	CAWRGTSGADYNEQFF
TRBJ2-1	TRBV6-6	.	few	TGTGCCAGCAGTTACGAGGCGGGATCCAATGAGCAGTTCTTC	CASSYEAGSNEQFF
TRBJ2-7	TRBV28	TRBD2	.	TGTGCCAGCAGTAGCCGCGGGGGGCGCGGGCTAGCGGGATTCCGGGAGCAGTACTTC	CASSSRGGRGLAGFREQYF
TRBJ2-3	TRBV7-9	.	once	TGTGCCAGCAGCTTTTCTAGCGCAGATACGCAGTATTTT	CASSFSSADTQYF
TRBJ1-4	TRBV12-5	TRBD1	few	TGTGCTAGTGGTTTGGGGACAGGGGATAATGAAAAACTGTTTTTT	CASGLGTGDNEKLFF
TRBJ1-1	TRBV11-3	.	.	TGTGCCAGCAGCTTGGGACTGATTACCGGCTGGAGCACTGAAGCTTTCTTT	CASSLGLITGWSTEAFF
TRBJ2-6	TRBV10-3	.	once	TGTGCCATCCCGGTTGCCTCTGGGGCCAACGTCCTGACTTTC	CAIPVASGANVLTF
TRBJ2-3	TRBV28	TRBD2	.	TGTGCCAGCAGTTTCCCCGCAGTACGGCTAGCGGGAGCAACAGATACGCAGTATTTT	CASSFPAVRLAGATDTQYF
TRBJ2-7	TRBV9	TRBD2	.	TGTGCCAGCAGCGTAGGGACTAGCGGGATTCGCGACGAGCAGTACTTC	CASSVGTSGIRDEQYF
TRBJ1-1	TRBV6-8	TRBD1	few	TGTGCCAGCAGCTACGACAGGGGGCGCACTGAAGCTTTCTTT	CASSYDRGRTEAFF
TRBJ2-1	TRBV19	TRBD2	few	TGTGCCAGTAGCCCGGGGTACGGGACTAGCGGGAGGATCAATGAGCAGTTCTTC	CASSPGYGTSGRINEQFF
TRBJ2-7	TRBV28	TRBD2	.	TGTGCCAGCAAGGATAGCGGGAGATACGAGCAGTACTTC	CASKDSGRYEQYF
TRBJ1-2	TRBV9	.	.	TGTGCCAGCGAAGGCAGGGTCTATGGCTACACCTTC	CASEGRVYGYTF
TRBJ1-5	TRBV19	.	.	TGTGCCAGTAGAACTGCCGGTTTTAATAGCAATCAGCCCCAGCATTTT	CASRTAGFNSNQPQHF
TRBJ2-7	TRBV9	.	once	TGTGCCAGCAGCCCCCGACAGGGGACTAGCCCAAACGAGCAGTACTTC	CASSPRQGTSPNEQYF
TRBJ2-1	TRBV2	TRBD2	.	TGTGCCAGCATGGGACTAGCGGGAGAGTGGGGGGATGAGCAGTTCTTC	CASMGLAGEWGDEQFF
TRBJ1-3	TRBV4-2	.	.	TGTGCCAGCAGCCAAGCCGGTGGAGGGCCCGGACATTACCCTTTCGGGAGAAACACCATATATTTT	CASSQAGGGPGHYPFGRNTIYF
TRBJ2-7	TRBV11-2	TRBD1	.	TGTGCCAGCAGCTTAGGGGGACAGGGACCCTACGAGCAGTACTTC	CASSLGGQGPYEQYF
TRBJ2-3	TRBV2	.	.	TGTGCCAGCAGTGAAGACATCACAGATACGCAGTATTTT	CASSEDITDTQYF
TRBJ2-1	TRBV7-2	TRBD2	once	TGTGCCAGCAGCTTAGGGGGACTAGCGGGCGGGGAGCAGTTCTTC	CASSLGGLAGGEQFF
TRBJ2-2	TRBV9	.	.	TGTGCCAGCAGCCTACTCTCGGGGGACCTAAACACCGGGGAGCTGTTTTTT	CASSLLSGDLNTGELFF
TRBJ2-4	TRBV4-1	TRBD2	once	TGCGCCAGCAGCTCGGGACTAGCGGTCGGATTAGCCAAAAACATTCAGTACTTC	CASSSGLAVGLAKNIQYF
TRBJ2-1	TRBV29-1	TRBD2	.	TGCAGCGTATCTAGCGGGAGAGGCGATGAGCAGTTCTTC	CSVSSGRGDEQFF
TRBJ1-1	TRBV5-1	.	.	TGCGCCAGCAGTCCTCGACCCGGGAACACTGAAGCTTCCTTT	CASSPRPGNTEASF
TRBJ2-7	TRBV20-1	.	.	TGCAGTGCTAGCCGGTACGAGCAGTACTTC	CSASRYEQYF
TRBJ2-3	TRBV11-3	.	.	TGTGCCAGCAGCTTAGTTCTGGCGGGCCCTGCGAGGGTCACGCAGTATTTT	CASSLVLAGPARVTQYF
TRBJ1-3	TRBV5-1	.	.	TGCGCCAGCAGCTTGCTGCCCAGACAGAGCTCTGGAAACACCATATATTTT	CASSLLPRQSSGNTIYF
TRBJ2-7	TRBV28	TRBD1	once	TGTGCCAGCAGGGCCGGGACAGGCCGAGAGCAGTACTTC	CASRAGTGREQYF
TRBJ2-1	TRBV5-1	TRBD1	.	TGCGCCAGCAGCCCCGGGACAGGGATCTACAATGAGCAGTTCTTC	CASSPGTGIYNEQFF
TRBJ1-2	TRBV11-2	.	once	TGTGCCAGCAGCCCGCGGGCCAGGACGATTTATGGCTACACCTTC	CASSPRARTIYGYTF
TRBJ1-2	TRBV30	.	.	TGTGCCTGGAGTTCCGGGAGCGGAGGGAACTATGGCTACACCTTC	CAWSSGSGGNYGYTF
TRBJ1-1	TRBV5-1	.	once	TGCGCCAGCAGCTTGGTCGGACAGATCACTGAAGCTTTCTTT	CASSLVGQITEAFF
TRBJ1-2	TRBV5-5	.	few	TGTGCCAGCAGCTTGACAGGGATCTATGGCTACACCTTC	CASSLTGIYGYTF
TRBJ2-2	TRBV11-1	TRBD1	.	TGTGCCAGCAGCTTAAGCGGACAGGGGGCAATCGGGGAGCTGTTTTTT	CASSLSGQGAIGELFF
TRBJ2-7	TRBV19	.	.	TGTGCCAGTAGTTCCGACCCGGCAGGGCTAGGGGACTCCTACGAGCAGTACTTC	CASSSDPAGLGDSYEQYF
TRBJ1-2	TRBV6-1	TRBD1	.	TGTGCCGGCTTAGCCCTGGGATGGGGACAGGAACGCTACACCTTC	CAGLALGWGQERYTF
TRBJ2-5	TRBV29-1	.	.	TGCAGTGGCCGTGAGGGGAGGTTGCGAGAGACCCAGTACTTC	CSGREGRLRETQYF
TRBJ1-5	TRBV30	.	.	TGTGCCTTCAGGGGTGGGAGCAATCAGCCCCAGCATTTT	CAFRGGSNQPQHF
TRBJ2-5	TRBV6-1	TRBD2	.	TGTGCCATCTCTAGCGGGAGAGCGCGGGAGACCCAGTACTTC	CAISSGRARETQYF
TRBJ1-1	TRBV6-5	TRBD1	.	TGTGCCATACACAGGGGGAGAAACACTGAAGCTTTCTTT	CAIHRGRNTEAFF
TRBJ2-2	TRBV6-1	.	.	TGTGCCAGCAAAAGATCACAAAATCCCGGGGAGCTGTTTTTT	CASKRSQNPGELFF
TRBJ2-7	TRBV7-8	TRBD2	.	TGTGCCAGCAGCTTAGGCCCCGGTACTAGCGGGGCCTACGAGCAGTACTTC	CASSLGPGTSGAYEQYF
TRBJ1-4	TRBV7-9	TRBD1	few	TGTGCCAGCAGCTGGCAGGGGGCGGCTAATGAAAAACTGTTTTTT	CASSWQGAANEKLFF
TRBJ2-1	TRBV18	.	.	TGTGCCAGCTCACCTTCCGGAGACGAGCAGTTCTTC	CASSPSGDEQFF
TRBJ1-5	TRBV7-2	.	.	TGTGCCAGCAGCCCCCCCGGGGGCAATCAGCCCCAGCATTTT	CASSPPGGNQPQHF
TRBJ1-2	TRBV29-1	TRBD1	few	TGCAGCGTTGAAATGGGACAGGGGGCGTGGGGCTACACCTTC	CSVEMGQGAWGYTF
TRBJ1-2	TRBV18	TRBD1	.	TGTGCCAGCTCAAATCAGCCTACAGGGGTCGGGGGCTACACCTTC	CASSNQPTGVGGYTF
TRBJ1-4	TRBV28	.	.	TGTGCCAGCAGCCATACCTCGAGGGCTAATGAAAAACTGTTTTTT	CASSHTSRANEKLFF
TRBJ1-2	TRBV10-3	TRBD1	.	TGTGCCATCAGTACGACAGGGCTTAACTATGGCTACACCTTC	CAISTTGLNYGYTF
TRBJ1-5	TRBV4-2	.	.	TGTGCCAGCAGCCGATTGGGGGCAGAAGGGTGGGCGCCCCAGCATTTT	CASSRLGAEGWAPQHF
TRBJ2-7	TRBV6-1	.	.	TGTGCCAGCAGTGAAAGACAGGGGAGGGGCTACGAGCAGTACTTC	CASSERQGRGYEQYF
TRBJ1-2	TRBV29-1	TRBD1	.	TGCAGCGTTGAAGATAGGGGACAGAACTATGGCTACACCTTC	CSVEDRGQNYGYTF
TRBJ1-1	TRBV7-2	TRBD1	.	TGTGCCAGCAGCTCCAATTACAGGGGGAGAAACACTGAAGCTTTCTTT	CASSSNYRGRNTEAFF
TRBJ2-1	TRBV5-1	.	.	TGCGCCAGCAGCTTGGCTCAGGGGCGGGACAATGAGCAGTTCTTC	CASSLAQGRDNEQFF
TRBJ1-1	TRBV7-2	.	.	TGTGCCAGCAGCTCGAGTAGGCGGACTGAAGCTTTCTTT	CASSSSRRTEAFF
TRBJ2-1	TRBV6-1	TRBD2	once	TGTGCCAGCAGTGCCCTCACTAGCGGTATCATGAGTGAGCAGTTCTTC	CASSALTSGIMSEQFF